A single sample is the source of the 14 T cell receptor beta chains below, sequenced in a study of neurological immune-mediated disorders. Time point specified: longitudinal time-point 1 (baseline). Using its own MiXCR run on the 5' RACE reads, TCRdb lists one record per CDR3 protein. Among fewer than 90,000 distinct CDR3 sequences listed, about a tenth were seen once. Material for sequencing was PBMCs. The receptors stem from a man aged 25 to 40 in good health.

This clonotype was counted ten times or more. The chain is built from TRBV3-1 and TRBJ1-2; 11 bases map to TRBD1. The CDR3 covers 19 residues. V lost 0 bases and J lost 3; bases outside the gene matches: 12. The germline gives CDR1 LGHDT, CDR2 YNNKEL (reference sequence). The CDR3 protein is CASSQEGLPGQGDDYGYTF. For the CDR3, the DNA is TGTGCCAGCAGCCAAGAGGGTCTACCGGGACAGGGGGATGACTATGGCTACACCTTC.

V usage is TRBV14 and J usage is TRBJ2-7, with D unresolved. The CDR3 runs 13 residues. Trimming left V 0 bases short and J 2 bases short, with 5 bases between. Germline loops: CDR1 SGHDN, CDR2 FVKESK. In DNA form, the CDR3 reads TGTGCCAGCAGCCAAGATCGACCCTACGAGCAGTACTTC. It yields the protein CASSQDRPYEQYF.

The genes are TRBV12-3 or TRBV12-4 and TRBJ1-2, with 9 bases matching TRBD1. This CDR3 has 16 residues. V trimming: 6 bases; J trimming: 4 bases; junction bases outside the gene matches: 12. The CDR3 DNA reads TGTGCCAGCAGCAAATGGGGACAGGGTCTCAGCTATGGCTACACCTTC. Translated: CASSKWGQGLSYGYTF.

The sample holds many counts of this clonotype. The chain recombines TRBV12-3 or TRBV12-4 with TRBJ2-7; 9 nucleotides line up with TRBD2. V was pared by 5 bases and J by 3 bases, with 8 bases of the junction left unmatched. This CDR3 has 15 amino acids. CDR3 nucleotide sequence: TGTGCCAGCAGTCCTAGCGGGATGTCCTACTACGAGCAGTACTTC. Its translation is CASSPSGMSYYEQYF.

This clonotype appeared a few times. The chain links TRBV20-1 to TRBJ2-3, with 7 nucleotides matching TRBD2. The germline CDR1 and CDR2 sequences are DFQATT and SNEGSKA (reference sequence). The V and J ends lost 1 base and 6 bases, in that order; junction bases with no gene match: 7. The CDR3 is 14 residues long. This chain's CDR3 is CSARGIAGADTQYF. As DNA, the CDR3 is TGCAGTGCTAGAGGTATTGCGGGAGCCGATACGCAGTATTTT.

This clonotype was counted at least ten times. The V gene is TRBV5-4, the J gene TRBJ2-2, with a weak D call TRBD1 (6 bases). Germline loops: CDR1 SGHNT, CDR2 YYREEE (reference sequence). The CDR3 spans 15 residues. Trimming removed 4 bases from V and 1 base from J, with 11 bases in between. CDR3 protein: CASSHSTGNTGELFF. CDR3 nucleotide sequence: TGTGCCAGCAGCCATTCGACAGGGAACACCGGGGAGCTGTTTTTT.

This clonotype was observed a handful of times. The rearrangement links TRBV28 to TRBJ2-7; TRBD2 might be the D (5 bases). CDR3 size: 14 residues. Germline CDR1 and CDR2: MDHEN and SYDVKM. Trimming stripped 3 bases from V and 3 bases from J, with 12 bases between. The CDR3 DNA is TGTGCCAGCAGTTTGTCTCATAGCGACTACGAGCAGTACTTC. Protein sequence: CASSLSHSDYEQYF.

This clonotype was seen ten or more times. The rearrangement links TRBV3-1 to TRBJ1-1; D uncertain. CDR1 is LGHDT, CDR2 YNNKEL, per germline (reference sequence). CDR3 length: 13 amino acids. V was clipped by 6 bases and J by 1 base, with 9 bases between them. The CDR3 sequence: CASSARTNTEAFF. The CDR3 bases are TGTGCCAGCAGTGCCAGGACGAACACTGAAGCTTTCTTT. The full variable domain, rest sourced from reference TRBV3-1 and TRBJ1-1, is DTAVSQTPKYLVTQMGNDKSIKCEQNLGHDTMYWYKQDSKKFLKIMFSYNNKELIINETVPNRFSPKSPDKAHLNLHINSLELGDSAVYFCASSARTNTEAFFGQGTRLTVV.

This clonotype was detected only a few times. This chain uses TRBV7-9 with TRBJ2-7; the match to TRBD2 covers 8 bases. The V gene end was trimmed by 7 bases and the J gene end by 2 bases; junction bases not matched to a gene: 7. This CDR3 contains 14 residues. Germline V gene lookup returns CDR1 SEHNR and CDR2 FQNEAQ (reference sequence). The CDR3 here is CASTTPGGPYEQYF. CDR3 sequence (DNA): TGTGCCAGCACCACGCCGGGGGGGCCCTACGAGCAGTACTTC. Full variable domain (missing parts from reference TRBV7-9 and TRBJ2-7): DTGVSQNPRHKITKRGQNVTFRCDPISEHNRLYWYRQTLGQGPEFLTYFQNEAQLEKSRLLSDRFSAERPKGSFSTLEIQRTEQGDSAMYLCASTTPGGPYEQYFGPGTRLTVT.

The rearrangement uses TRBV7-9 and TRBJ1-6; D remains ambiguous. Germline CDR1 reads SEHNR; CDR2 reads FQNEAQ (reference sequence). V lost 4 bases and J 10 bases, leaving 14 bases between the germline ends. CDR3 length equals 14 residues. CDR3 amino acids: CASSWTDINSPLHF. The DNA of the CDR3 is TGTGCCAGCAGCTGGACCGACATTAACTCACCCCTCCACTTT.

This clonotype was observed at least ten times. V gene TRBV5-1 combines with J gene TRBJ2-3, with D possibly matching TRBD2 (5 bases). This CDR3 has 14 residues. V was clipped by 3 bases and J by 6 bases, with 14 bases between them. From germline, CDR1 is SGHRS and CDR2 YFSETQ. The CDR3 DNA reads TGCGCCAGCAGCTCTACCCCGGGATTGGATACGCAGTATTTT. This sequence encodes CASSSTPGLDTQYF.

This clonotype has ten or more counts. The chain is built from TRBV10-3 and TRBJ2-2, with 10 bases lining up with TRBD1. Germline values: CDR1 ENHRY, CDR2 SYGVKD. CDR3 length equals 15 residues. Unmatched junction bases numbered 7, after V lost 9 bases and J lost 3 bases. The CDR3 region is CAIAAGQGDTGELFF. The DNA for the CDR3 is TGTGCCATTGCGGCCGGACAGGGGGACACCGGGGAGCTGTTTTTT.

This clonotype occurred many times. The DNA for the CDR3 is TGTGCCAGCAGTTTAGACCGGATCTCCTACGAGCAGTACTTC. Protein product: CASSLDRISYEQYF. V gene TRBV12-3 or TRBV12-4 combines with J gene TRBJ2-7; D call uncertain. CDR3 length: 14 amino acids. V lost 1 base to trimming and J lost 0 bases, with 7 bases between them.

This chain links TRBV7-2 with TRBJ2-1, with D uncertain. CDR1 SGHTA and CDR2 FQGNSA come from the germline V gene. The V and J ends lost 5 bases and 8 bases respectively, with 13 bases between them. The CDR3 spans 13 residues. In DNA form, the CDR3 reads TGTGCCAGCAGCCCTGGGCCTTTGGATGAGCAGTTCTTC. Encoded protein: CASSPGPLDEQFF.